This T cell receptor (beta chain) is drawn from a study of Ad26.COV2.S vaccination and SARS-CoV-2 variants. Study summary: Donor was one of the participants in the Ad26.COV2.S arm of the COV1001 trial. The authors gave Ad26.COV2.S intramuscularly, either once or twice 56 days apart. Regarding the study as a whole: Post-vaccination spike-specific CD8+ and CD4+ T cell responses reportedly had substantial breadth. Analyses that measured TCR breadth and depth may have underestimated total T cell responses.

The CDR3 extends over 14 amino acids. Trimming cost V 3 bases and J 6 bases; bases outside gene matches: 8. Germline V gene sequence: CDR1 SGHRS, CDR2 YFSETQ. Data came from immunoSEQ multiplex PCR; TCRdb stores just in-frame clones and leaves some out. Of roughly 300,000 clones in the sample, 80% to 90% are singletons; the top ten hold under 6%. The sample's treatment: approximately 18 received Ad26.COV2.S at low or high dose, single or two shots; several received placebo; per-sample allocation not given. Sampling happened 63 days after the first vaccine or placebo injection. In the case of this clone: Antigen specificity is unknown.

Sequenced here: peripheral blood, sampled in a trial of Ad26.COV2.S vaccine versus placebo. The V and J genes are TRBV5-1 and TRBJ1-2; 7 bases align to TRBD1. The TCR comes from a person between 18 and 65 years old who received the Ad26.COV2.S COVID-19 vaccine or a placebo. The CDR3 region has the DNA TGCGCCAGCAGCTATTGGGAGGGGGCAGATGGCTACACCTTC. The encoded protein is CASSYWEGADGYTF.